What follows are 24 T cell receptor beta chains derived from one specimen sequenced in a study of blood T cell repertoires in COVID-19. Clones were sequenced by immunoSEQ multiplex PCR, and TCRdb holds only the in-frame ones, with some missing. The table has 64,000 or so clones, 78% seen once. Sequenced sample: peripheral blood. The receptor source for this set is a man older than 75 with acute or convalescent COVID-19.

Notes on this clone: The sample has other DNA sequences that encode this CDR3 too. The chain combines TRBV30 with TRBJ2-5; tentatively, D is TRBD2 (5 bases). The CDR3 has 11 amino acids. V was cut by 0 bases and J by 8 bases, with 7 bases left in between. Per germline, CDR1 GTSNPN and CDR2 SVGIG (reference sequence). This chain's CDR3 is CAWSVGETQYF. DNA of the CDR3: TGTGCCTGGAGTGTCGGGGAAACCCAGTACTTC.

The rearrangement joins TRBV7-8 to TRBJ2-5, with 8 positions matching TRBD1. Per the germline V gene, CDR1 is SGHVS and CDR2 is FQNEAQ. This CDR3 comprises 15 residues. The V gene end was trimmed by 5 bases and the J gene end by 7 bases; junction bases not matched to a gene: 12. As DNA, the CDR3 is TGTGCCAGCAGCCCCCCGGACAGGGCTGCCGGGACCCAGTACTTC. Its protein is CASSPPDRAAGTQYF. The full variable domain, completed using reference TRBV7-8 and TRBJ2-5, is GAGVSQSPRYKVAKRGQDVALRCDPISGHVSLFWYQQALGQGPEFLTYFQNEAQLDKSGLPSDRFFAERPEGSVSTLKIQRTQQEDSAVYLCASSPPDRAAGTQYFGPGTRLLVL.

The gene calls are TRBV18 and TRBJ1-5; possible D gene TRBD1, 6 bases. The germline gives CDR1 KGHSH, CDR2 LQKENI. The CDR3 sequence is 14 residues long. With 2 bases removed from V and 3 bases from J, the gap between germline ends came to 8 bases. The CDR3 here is CASSPWTVNQPQHF. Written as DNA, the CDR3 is TGTGCCAGCTCACCATGGACAGTCAATCAGCCCCAGCATTTT.

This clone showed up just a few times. CDR3 sequence: CASSLWGPGQPQHF. The CDR3 nucleotides read TGTGCCAGCAGTTTATGGGGGCCGGGGCAGCCCCAGCATTTT. The chain joins TRBV27 to TRBJ1-5, with D tentatively TRBD1 (6 bases). Germline V gene lookup returns CDR1 MNHEY and CDR2 SMNVEV (reference sequence). V lost 1 base and J lost 7, with 11 bases in between. This CDR3 comprises 14 residues.

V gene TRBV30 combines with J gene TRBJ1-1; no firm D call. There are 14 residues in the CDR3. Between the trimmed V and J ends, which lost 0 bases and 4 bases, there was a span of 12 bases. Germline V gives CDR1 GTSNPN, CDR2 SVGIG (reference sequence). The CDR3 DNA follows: TGTGCCTGGAGTGTAAGGTTTCCAGGCACTGAAGCTTTCTTT. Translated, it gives CAWSVRFPGTEAFF.

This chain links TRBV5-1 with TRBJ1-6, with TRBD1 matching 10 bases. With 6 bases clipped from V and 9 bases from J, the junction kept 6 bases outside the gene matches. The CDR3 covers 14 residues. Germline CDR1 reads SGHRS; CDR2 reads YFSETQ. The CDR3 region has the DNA TGCGCCAGCACACCGGGACAGGGGAGTTCACCCCTCCACTTT. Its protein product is CASTPGQGSSPLHF.

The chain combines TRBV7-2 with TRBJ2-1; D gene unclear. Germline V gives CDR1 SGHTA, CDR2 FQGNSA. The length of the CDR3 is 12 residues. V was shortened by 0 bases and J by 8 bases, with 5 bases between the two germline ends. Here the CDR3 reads CASSLARHEQFF. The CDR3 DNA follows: TGTGCCAGCAGCTTAGCGCGGCATGAGCAGTTCTTC.

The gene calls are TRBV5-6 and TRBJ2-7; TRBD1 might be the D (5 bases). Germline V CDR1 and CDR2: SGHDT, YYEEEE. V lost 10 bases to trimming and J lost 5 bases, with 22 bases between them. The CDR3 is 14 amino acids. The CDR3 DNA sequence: TGTGCCGGCCTAGGAATCGACAGCAGCCACGAGCAGTACTTC. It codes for CAGLGIDSSHEQYF. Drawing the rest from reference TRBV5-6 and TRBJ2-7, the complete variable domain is DAGVTQSPTHLIKTRGQQVTLRCSPKSGHDTVSWYQQALGQGPQFIFQYYEEEERQRGNFPDRFSGHQFPNYSSELNVNALLLGDSALYLCAGLGIDSSHEQYFGPGTRLTVT.

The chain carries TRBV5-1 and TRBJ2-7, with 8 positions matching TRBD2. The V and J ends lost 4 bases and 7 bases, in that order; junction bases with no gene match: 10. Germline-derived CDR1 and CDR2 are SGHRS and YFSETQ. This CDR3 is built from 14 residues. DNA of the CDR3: TGCGCCAGCAGCCGCGGGGGGCCGCCGGAGGAGCAGTACTTC. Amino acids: CASSRGGPPEEQYF. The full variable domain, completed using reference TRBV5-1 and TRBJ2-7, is KAGVTQTPRYLIKTRGQQVTLSCSPISGHRSVSWYQQTPGQGLQFLFEYFSETQRNKGNFPGRFSGRQFSNSRSEMNVSTLELGDSALYLCASSRGGPPEEQYFGPGTRLTVT.

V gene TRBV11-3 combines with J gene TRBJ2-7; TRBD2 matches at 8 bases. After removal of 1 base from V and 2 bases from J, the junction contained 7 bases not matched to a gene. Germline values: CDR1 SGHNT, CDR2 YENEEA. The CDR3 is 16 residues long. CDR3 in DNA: TGTGCCAGCAGCTTAGGGGGCTGGCGGGAGGCCTACGAGCAGTACTTC. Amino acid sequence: CASSLGGWREAYEQYF.

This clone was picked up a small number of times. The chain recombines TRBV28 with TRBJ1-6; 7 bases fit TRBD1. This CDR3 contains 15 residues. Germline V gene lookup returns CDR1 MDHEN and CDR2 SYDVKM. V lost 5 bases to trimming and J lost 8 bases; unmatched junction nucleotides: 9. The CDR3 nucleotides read TGTGCCAGCAGTACCCCGGACAGGATGGATTCACCCCTCCACTTT. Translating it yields CASSTPDRMDSPLHF.

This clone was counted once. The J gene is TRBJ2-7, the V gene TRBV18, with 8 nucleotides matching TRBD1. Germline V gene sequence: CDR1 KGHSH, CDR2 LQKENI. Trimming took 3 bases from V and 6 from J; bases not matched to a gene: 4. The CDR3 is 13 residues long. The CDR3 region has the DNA TGTGCCAGCTCACCTCAGGGGGCCCTCGAGCAGTACTTC. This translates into CASSPQGALEQYF.

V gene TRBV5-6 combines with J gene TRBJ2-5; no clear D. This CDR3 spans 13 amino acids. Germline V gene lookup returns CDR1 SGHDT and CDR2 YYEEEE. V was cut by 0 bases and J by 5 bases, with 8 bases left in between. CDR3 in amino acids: CASSLVYEETQYF. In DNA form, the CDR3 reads TGTGCCAGCAGCTTGGTATATGAGGAGACCCAGTACTTC.

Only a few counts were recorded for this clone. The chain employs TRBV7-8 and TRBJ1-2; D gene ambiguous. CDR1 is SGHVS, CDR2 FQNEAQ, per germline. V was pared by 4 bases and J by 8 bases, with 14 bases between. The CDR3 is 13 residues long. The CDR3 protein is CASSSSSSGGYTF. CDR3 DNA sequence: TGTGCCAGCAGCTCATCCTCATCCGGGGGCTACACCTTC.

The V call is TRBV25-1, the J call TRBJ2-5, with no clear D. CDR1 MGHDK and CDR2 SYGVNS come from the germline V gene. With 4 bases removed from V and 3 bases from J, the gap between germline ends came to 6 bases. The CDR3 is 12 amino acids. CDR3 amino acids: CASSVAEETQYF. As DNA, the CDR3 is TGTGCCAGCAGTGTCGCAGAAGAGACCCAGTACTTC.

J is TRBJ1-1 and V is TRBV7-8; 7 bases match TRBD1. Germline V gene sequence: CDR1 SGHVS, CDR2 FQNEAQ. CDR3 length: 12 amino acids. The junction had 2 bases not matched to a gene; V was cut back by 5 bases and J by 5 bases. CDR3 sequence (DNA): TGTGCCAGCAGCCCGGGACAGACTGAAGCTTTCTTT. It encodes CASSPGQTEAFF.

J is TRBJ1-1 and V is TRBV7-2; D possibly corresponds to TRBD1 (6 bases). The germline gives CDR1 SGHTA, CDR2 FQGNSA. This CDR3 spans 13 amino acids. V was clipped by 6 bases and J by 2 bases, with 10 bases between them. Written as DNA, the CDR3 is TGTGCCAGCAGTTTACAGGGAAACACTGAAGCTTTCTTT. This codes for CASSLQGNTEAFF.

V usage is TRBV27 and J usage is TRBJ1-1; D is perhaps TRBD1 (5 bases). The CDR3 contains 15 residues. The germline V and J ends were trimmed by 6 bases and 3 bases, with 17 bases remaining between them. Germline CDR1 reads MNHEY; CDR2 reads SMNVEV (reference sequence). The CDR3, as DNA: TGTGCCAGCAGGGGGCTCCAAACCTCCGACACTGAAGCTTTCTTT. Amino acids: CASRGLQTSDTEAFF.

CDR3 sequence (DNA): TGTGCCAGCAGCTTAAGTGCTAGTACAACTAATGAAAAACTGTTTTTT. It is translated as CASSLSASTTNEKLFF. The chain couples TRBV7-8 to TRBJ1-4; D remains unclear. V gave up 2 bases and J gave up 0 bases, with 10 bases separating them. Per germline, CDR1 SGHVS and CDR2 FQNEAQ. The CDR3 length is 16 residues.

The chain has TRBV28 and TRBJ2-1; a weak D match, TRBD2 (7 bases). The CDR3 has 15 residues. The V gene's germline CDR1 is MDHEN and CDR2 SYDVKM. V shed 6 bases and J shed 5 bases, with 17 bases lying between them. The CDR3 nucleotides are TGTGCCAGCAGCCGGGGGGCCGCAGGGGACAATGAGCAGTTCTTC. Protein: CASSRGAAGDNEQFF.

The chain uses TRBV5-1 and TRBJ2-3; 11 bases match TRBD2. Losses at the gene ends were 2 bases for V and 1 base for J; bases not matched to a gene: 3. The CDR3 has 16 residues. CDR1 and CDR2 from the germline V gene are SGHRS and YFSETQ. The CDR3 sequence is CASSFGTSGRTDTQYF. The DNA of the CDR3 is TGCGCCAGCAGCTTTGGGACTAGCGGACGCACAGATACGCAGTATTTT.

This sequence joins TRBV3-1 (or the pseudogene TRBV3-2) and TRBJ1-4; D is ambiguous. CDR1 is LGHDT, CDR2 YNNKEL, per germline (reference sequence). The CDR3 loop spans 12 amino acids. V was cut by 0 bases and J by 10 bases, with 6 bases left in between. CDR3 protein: CASSQDGGKLFF. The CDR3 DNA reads TGTGCCAGCAGCCAAGATGGAGGAAAACTGTTTTTT.

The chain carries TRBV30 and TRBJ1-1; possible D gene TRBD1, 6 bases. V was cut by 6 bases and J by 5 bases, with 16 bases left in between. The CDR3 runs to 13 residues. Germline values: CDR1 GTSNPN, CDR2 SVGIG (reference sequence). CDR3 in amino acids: CACPGETGTEAFF. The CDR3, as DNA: TGTGCCTGCCCAGGGGAGACGGGAACTGAAGCTTTCTTT.

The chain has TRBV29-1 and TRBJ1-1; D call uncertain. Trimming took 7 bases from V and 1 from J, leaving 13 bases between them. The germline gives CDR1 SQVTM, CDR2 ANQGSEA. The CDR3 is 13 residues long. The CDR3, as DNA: TGCAGCGCTAACTCCAACGGGAACACTGAAGCTTTCTTT. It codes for CSANSNGNTEAFF.